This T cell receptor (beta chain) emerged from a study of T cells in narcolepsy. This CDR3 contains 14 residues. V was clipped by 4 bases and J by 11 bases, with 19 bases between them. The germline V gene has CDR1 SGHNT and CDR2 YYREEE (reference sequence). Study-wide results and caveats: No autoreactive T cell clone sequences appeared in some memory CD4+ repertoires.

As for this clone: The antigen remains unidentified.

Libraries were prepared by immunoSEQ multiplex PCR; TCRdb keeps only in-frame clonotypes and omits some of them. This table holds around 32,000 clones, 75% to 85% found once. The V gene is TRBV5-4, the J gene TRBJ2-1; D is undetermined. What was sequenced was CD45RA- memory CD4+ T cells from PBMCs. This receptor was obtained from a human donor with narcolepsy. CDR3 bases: TGTGCCAGCAGCGTCAAAGGTATAGAGGCAAAGCAGTTCTTC. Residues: CASSVKGIEAKQFF.